The present entry profiles one T cell receptor (beta chain) with its context. This clone was seen only a few times. Which antigen it targets is not known. Base qualities are not recorded, but no much larger clone differs from it by a single base. The CDR1 and CDR2 encoded by the germline V gene are SGHTA and FQGTGA. Relative to germline, V is 1 base shorter and J is 1 base shorter, with 7 bases between their ends. The cysteine opens and the phenylalanine closes a CDR3 of 15 amino acids. CDR3 DNA is the only sequence kept; it has 45 bases, read in frame from the first base. The sample comes from a study of Ad26.COV2.S vaccination and SARS-CoV-2 variants (dated by TCRdb to 2020 to 2022). The study in broad terms: Donors in the vaccine arm were drawn from COV1001, a multicentre, randomized, double-blind, placebo-controlled phase I-IIa trial testing Ad26.COV2.S in healthy adults. Trial participants were randomized into five groups of five, in which low-dose or high-dose Ad26.COV2.S was given once or twice, or placebo was given on both occasions. TCRbeta repertoire sequencing served as the tool for gauging how specific and how broad the SARS-CoV-2-reactive T cell receptors were following Ad26.COV2.S vaccination. Investigators remained blinded to trial group allocation during experiments and outcome assessment. The TCR-sequenced set comprised approximately 30 samples: around 20 Ad26.COV2.S vaccine recipients, 5 placebo recipients and 8 SARS-CoV-2 convalescent individuals. Dosing of Ad26.COV2.S was intramuscular, at either 5x10^10 or 1x10^11 viral particles, delivered as one shot or as two shots spaced 56 days apart. General study outcomes and caveats: After vaccination, substantial breadth of spike-specific CD8+ and CD4+ T cell responses was reported. Ad26.COV2.S recipients had higher spike-specific TCR breadth than placebo recipients (P = 0.0014). Non-spike TCR breadth was comparable between vaccine and placebo recipients, consistent with the vaccine containing only spike. The study lacked the statistical power to compare responses across vaccine doses or regimens. The authors noted that total T cell responses may have been underestimated by the TCR breadth and depth analyses.

The immunoSEQ Assay was the method used to sequence TCRbeta CDR3 regions. After extraction, genomic DNA underwent amplification by bias-controlled multiplex PCR, followed by high-throughput sequencing. The paper's data handling went like this. To quantify the absolute abundance of every unique TCRbeta CDR3 region, sequences were collapsed and filtered. Usable DNA was measured by amplifying reference genes present in all nucleated cells, and TCRbeta template counts were normalized to that usable DNA to estimate T cell fraction. Repertoire TCRs were annotated as SARS-CoV-2-specific by exact matching of V gene, CDR3 amino acid sequence and J gene to a known reactive TCR set. The reference SARS-CoV-2 TCR set was derived from MIRA and filtered for enrichment in COVID-19-positive ImmuneCODE repertoires, a step that removed public or cross-reactive TCRs. Using the MIRA antigens, annotated TCRs were further analysed by specific ORF or by position within an ORF. Depth was the summed frequency of annotated unique rearrangements, while breadth was defined as annotated unique rearrangements over total unique productive rearrangements. Group comparisons of TCR breadth used two-sided Wilcoxon rank-sum tests. Sourced from immuneACCESS, this table was stored by TCRdb with only in-frame sequences that have V and J called. A share of the clones is absent; for the studies checked, an unresolved V gene accounts for under half, and the remainder has no known explanation. V and J calls and clone size are given by that table; D and trimming were obtained from the DNA. Counted in this sample were 350,000 to 600,000 clones; 80% to 90% of them appeared once. Under 2% of the sample is in the top ten clones.

The sample's treatment or condition label, decoded: around 19 received Ad26.COV2.S at low or high dose, single or two shots; several received placebo; per-sample allocation not given. Repertoires of vaccine and placebo recipients were sequenced from samples collected on day 63 after the first injection. In Cohort 1b, about two dozen adults aged 18-55 years were enrolled at a single site in Boston, USA, between 29 July and 7 August 2020. As a vaccine, Ad26.COV2.S was a replication-incompetent adenovirus type 26 vector that expressed a prefusion-stabilized SARS-CoV-2 spike protein derived from the original Wuhan strain.

Here the chain combines TRBV7-3 and TRBJ2-2; no D gene can be assigned with confidence. Sequencing used peripheral blood, obtained in a trial of Ad26.COV2.S vaccine versus placebo. The sequence derives from a person between 18 and 60 years old who received the Ad26.COV2.S COVID-19 vaccine or a placebo. The bases are TGTGCCAGCAGCTTAATTCCGGGGAACACCGGGGAGCTGTTTTTT. Translated, this gives CASSLIPGNTGELFF.